The rows below give T cell receptor beta chains drawn from one sample of a study of response to subunit inactivated influenza vaccine. TCRdb recomputed calls from the RT-PCR reads with MiXCR, one row per CDR3 protein. Of about 160,000 distinct CDR3 sequences in the sample, over 8.5% were seen once. The source material was CD8+ T cells sorted from PBMCs, sampled 23 months after vaccination. These TCRs come from a man between 45 and 75 years old who received an inactivated influenza vaccine. Both conserved end residues are part of each CDR3. The D gene is left open where the match is weak. Clone size, where shown, is once, few, many, or a class for clones that have expanded.

D gene,J gene,clone size,V gene,CDR3 DNA,CDR3 protein
-,TRBJ2-7,-,TRBV3-1,TGTGCCAGCAGCCTAGCAGGCCTTGTCTACGAGCAGTACTTC,CASSLAGLVYEQYF
TRBD2,TRBJ2-2,-,TRBV29-1,TGCAGCGTTGTTTCGAGCGGGGGTATGTTTTTT,CSVVSSGGMFF
-,TRBJ2-7,many,TRBV7-8,TGTGCCAGCAGCTCTGAATACGAGCAGTACTTC,CASSSEYEQYF
-,TRBJ2-1,-,TRBV6-1,TGTGCCAGCAGGGAGACGCGTGGCTACAATGAGCAGTTCTTC,CASRETRGYNEQFF
TRBD1,TRBJ2-7,many,TRBV5-1,TGCGCCAGCAGCTTGGTCGGGACAGGCTCCTACGAGCAGTACTTC,CASSLVGTGSYEQYF
-,TRBJ2-5,-,TRBV28,TGTGCCAGCAGCCCCGGGACCTACGAGGTTGGGGAGACCCAGTACTTC,CASSPGTYEVGETQYF
TRBD1,TRBJ2-7,-,TRBV5-1,TGCGCCAGCAGCCCCGGGACAGGGTACTCCTACGAGCAGTACTTC,CASSPGTGYSYEQYF
-,TRBJ2-7,many,TRBV7-8,TGTGCCAGCAGCTTAGCCTGGAGACCAGGGGACGAGCAGTACTTC,CASSLAWRPGDEQYF
-,TRBJ2-6,once,TRBV28,TGTGCCAGCAGTTATATCAGCAGTCACTCTGGGGCCAACGTCCTGACTTTC,CASSYISSHSGANVLTF
-,TRBJ1-2,many,TRBV12-3/TRBV12-4,TGTGCCAGCAGTGACAGCCCCAACTATGGCTACACCTTC,CASSDSPNYGYTF
-,TRBJ2-3,many,TRBV11-2,TGTGCCAGCAGCTTAGTTGCAGGGCCAGATACGCAGTATTTT,CASSLVAGPDTQYF
TRBD1,TRBJ2-2,many,TRBV12-3/TRBV12-4,TGTGCCAGCAGTAGGACAGGGGCGAACACCGGGGAGCTGTTTTTT,CASSRTGANTGELFF
-,TRBJ2-7,many,TRBV20-1,TGCAGTGCTAGAGATCTTAGCAGCTACGAGCAGTACTTC,CSARDLSSYEQYF
-,TRBJ2-1,few,TRBV6-1,TGTGCCAGCCAGAGGGGGTTCTACAATGAGCAGTTCTTC,CASQRGFYNEQFF
-,TRBJ1-1,-,TRBV7-9,TGTGCCAGCAGCGACGGGACATATGAAGCTTTCTTT,CASSDGTYEAFF
TRBD1,TRBJ2-7,few,TRBV2,TGTGCCAGCAGCCCCAGGACAGGACCTTACGAGCAGTACTTC,CASSPRTGPYEQYF
TRBD2,TRBJ2-5,-,TRBV28,TGTGCCAGCAGTTTAAGAGGCTTAGCGGGAGTGGAAGAGACCCAGTACTTC,CASSLRGLAGVEETQYF
-,TRBJ2-7,-,TRBV7-2,TGTGCCAGCAGCTTAGGTTCTGGAGCCGTCGAGCAGTACTTC,CASSLGSGAVEQYF
-,TRBJ2-7,few,TRBV2,TGTGCCAGCAGTGGGGATCTGGGGACCTACGAGCAGTACTTC,CASSGDLGTYEQYF
-,TRBJ1-4,-,TRBV27,TGTGCCAGCAGTTTAAGTTCGGGGACTAATGAAAAACTGTTTTTT,CASSLSSGTNEKLFF
TRBD2,TRBJ2-3,few,TRBV7-2,TGTGCCAGCAGCCGGACTAGGGTCAGCACAGATACGCAGTATTTT,CASSRTRVSTDTQYF
-,TRBJ1-1,few,TRBV7-9,TGTGCCAGCACCGGACCCTCGGGAACTGAAGCTTTCTTT,CASTGPSGTEAFF
TRBD1,TRBJ2-6,few,TRBV6-2/TRBV6-3,TGTGCCAGCAGTTATACCGGGACAGGTTTTTCTGGGGCCAACGTCCTGACTTTC,CASSYTGTGFSGANVLTF
-,TRBJ2-2,-,TRBV12-3/TRBV12-4,TGTGCCAGCAGTTTCCGTCCAGGAGCGGGTGGCACCGGGGAGCTGTTTTTT,CASSFRPGAGGTGELFF
-,TRBJ2-1,-,TRBV4-2,TGTGCCAGCAGCCAAGAATCTCTAGCGCCCTACAATGAGCAGTTCTTC,CASSQESLAPYNEQFF